These T cell receptor beta chains were read from a single sample in a study of T cells in Graves' hyperthyroidism and ophthalmopathy. TCRdb itself ran the multiplex PCR reads through MiXCR, one entry per CDR3 protein. The data show 750,000 to 950,000 distinct CDR3 sequences, about two fifths seen once. Sample: blood. All receptors come from a man in his late teens or twenties with Graves' hyperthyroidism. Each CDR3 is given with its conserved first and last residue. D genes are given only for firm matches. Rows may omit the clone size; those that give it use once, few, many or a size class.

cdr3_length: 15
d_call: TRBD1
j_call: TRBJ1-1
clone_size: few
v_call: TRBV5-1
cdr3_nt: TGCGCCAGCAGCTTGTACGGGGACAGAAACACTGAAGCTTTCTTT
cdr3_aa: CASSLYGDRNTEAFF

cdr3_length: 15
d_call: NA
j_call: TRBJ2-6
clone_size: many
v_call: TRBV29-1
cdr3_nt: TGCAGCGTTGGGGCGGGGGCGTCCGGGGCCAACGTCCTGACTTTC
cdr3_aa: CSVGAGASGANVLTF

cdr3_length: 17
d_call: TRBD2
j_call: TRBJ2-2
clone_size: NA
v_call: TRBV19
cdr3_nt: TGTGCCAGTAGTATCCCCTTAGCGGGAGGGCCTAACGGGGAGCTGTTTTTT
cdr3_aa: CASSIPLAGGPNGELFF

cdr3_length: 13
d_call: NA
j_call: TRBJ2-7
clone_size: many
v_call: TRBV7-3
cdr3_nt: TGTGCCAGCAGCGCCGGGGCCCCTACCGAGCAGTACTTC
cdr3_aa: CASSAGAPTEQYF

cdr3_length: 15
d_call: TRBD1
j_call: TRBJ2-7
clone_size: NA
v_call: TRBV5-1
cdr3_nt: TGCGCCAGCAGCTTGAACCCGGGACAGGGTGACGAGCAGTACTTC
cdr3_aa: CASSLNPGQGDEQYF

cdr3_length: 11
d_call: NA
j_call: TRBJ1-2
clone_size: few
v_call: TRBV2
cdr3_nt: TGTGCCAGCATTCCGGGACGTGGCTACACCTTC
cdr3_aa: CASIPGRGYTF

cdr3_length: 17
d_call: NA
j_call: TRBJ2-7
clone_size: few
v_call: TRBV7-8
cdr3_nt: TGTGCCAGCAGCTTAGGGGGGTTACAGGAGGTATCCTACGAGCAGTACTTC
cdr3_aa: CASSLGGLQEVSYEQYF

cdr3_length: 13
d_call: NA
j_call: TRBJ1-5
clone_size: few
v_call: TRBV6-6
cdr3_nt: TGTGCCAGCAGTTCAGGGATGGTTCAGCCCCAGCATTTT
cdr3_aa: CASSSGMVQPQHF

cdr3_length: 14
d_call: TRBD2
j_call: TRBJ2-7
clone_size: NA
v_call: TRBV25-1
cdr3_nt: TGTGCCAGCGGCCTACTAGCGGGGGACTACGAGCAGTACTTC
cdr3_aa: CASGLLAGDYEQYF

cdr3_length: 15
d_call: NA
j_call: TRBJ1-2
clone_size: NA
v_call: TRBV6-6
cdr3_nt: TGTGCCAGCAGTGATTGGGACCAGGGGAGCTATGGCTACACCTTC
cdr3_aa: CASSDWDQGSYGYTF

cdr3_length: 14
d_call: NA
j_call: TRBJ1-4
clone_size: NA
v_call: TRBV11-1
cdr3_nt: TGTGCCAGCAGTTGGGGCTCAACTAATGAAAAACTGTTTTTT
cdr3_aa: CASSWGSTNEKLFF

cdr3_length: 13
d_call: NA
j_call: TRBJ2-5
clone_size: few
v_call: TRBV19
cdr3_nt: TGTGCCAGTAGTATAGGGACAGTAGAGACCCAGTACTTC
cdr3_aa: CASSIGTVETQYF

cdr3_length: 15
d_call: TRBD1
j_call: TRBJ2-7
clone_size: NA
v_call: TRBV7-6
cdr3_nt: TGTGCCAGCAGCTTAGAGGGTCAGGGGGCCTACGAGCAGTACTTC
cdr3_aa: CASSLEGQGAYEQYF

cdr3_length: 16
d_call: TRBD2
j_call: TRBJ2-7
clone_size: NA
v_call: TRBV20-1
cdr3_nt: TGCAGTGCTAGAGGGCCGGCTAGCGGGGATATCTGGGAGCAGTACTTC
cdr3_aa: CSARGPASGDIWEQYF

cdr3_length: 13
d_call: TRBD1
j_call: TRBJ1-1
clone_size: many
v_call: TRBV11-2
cdr3_nt: TGTGCCAGCAGCCGAGGGACAGTCGCTGAAGCTTTCTTT
cdr3_aa: CASSRGTVAEAFF

cdr3_length: 14
d_call: NA
j_call: TRBJ1-1
clone_size: few
v_call: TRBV2
cdr3_nt: TGTGCCAGCACCGACGACACAGCGAACACTGAAGCTTTCTTT
cdr3_aa: CASTDDTANTEAFF

cdr3_length: 13
d_call: NA
j_call: TRBJ2-2
clone_size: few
v_call: TRBV7-9
cdr3_nt: TGTGCCAGCTTGGAGGGGGTCGGCGGGGAGCTGTTTTTT
cdr3_aa: CASLEGVGGELFF

cdr3_length: 16
d_call: TRBD1
j_call: TRBJ1-1
clone_size: many
v_call: TRBV5-1
cdr3_nt: TGCGCCAGCAGGGAGTCGACAGGGACCATGAACACTGAAGCTTTCTTT
cdr3_aa: CASRESTGTMNTEAFF

cdr3_length: 14
d_call: TRBD1
j_call: TRBJ1-1
clone_size: many
v_call: TRBV5-1
cdr3_nt: TGCGCCAGCAGCGATACAGGGGGCGTAGCGGAAGCTTTCTTT
cdr3_aa: CASSDTGGVAEAFF

cdr3_length: 17
d_call: NA
j_call: TRBJ1-5
clone_size: NA
v_call: TRBV6-5
cdr3_nt: TGTGCCATCAGTTACTCGAGTGGCGGGAGCAACAATCAGCCCCAGCATTTT
cdr3_aa: CAISYSSGGSNNQPQHF

cdr3_length: 13
d_call: NA
j_call: TRBJ1-4
clone_size: few
v_call: TRBV5-1
cdr3_nt: TGCGCCAGCAGGAAGGCCATTAATGAAAAACTGTTTTTT
cdr3_aa: CASRKAINEKLFF

cdr3_length: 12
d_call: TRBD1
j_call: TRBJ1-1
clone_size: NA
v_call: TRBV29-1
cdr3_nt: TGCAGCGTAGCAGGGGGCTACACTGAAGCTTTCTTT
cdr3_aa: CSVAGGYTEAFF

cdr3_length: 13
d_call: NA
j_call: TRBJ2-5
clone_size: NA
v_call: TRBV14
cdr3_nt: TGTGCCAGCAGCCAAGTTGTAACTAGCCCTCCGGAATTC
cdr3_aa: CASSQVVTSPPEF

cdr3_length: 14
d_call: NA
j_call: TRBJ2-2
clone_size: many
v_call: TRBV29-1
cdr3_nt: TGCAGCGTTGCTAGGCGGTCTAGGGACGGGGAGCTGTTTTTT
cdr3_aa: CSVARRSRDGELFF

cdr3_length: 15
d_call: NA
j_call: TRBJ2-7
clone_size: many
v_call: TRBV29-1
cdr3_nt: TGCAGCGTTGCTGCCATGGGCGCGCTCTACCACGAGCAGTACTTC
cdr3_aa: CSVAAMGALYHEQYF

cdr3_length: 13
d_call: NA
j_call: TRBJ1-2
clone_size: NA
v_call: TRBV2
cdr3_nt: TGTGCCAGCAGCGGCCCGGGCAACTATGGCTACACCTTC
cdr3_aa: CASSGPGNYGYTF

cdr3_length: 16
d_call: TRBD2
j_call: TRBJ2-7
clone_size: NA
v_call: TRBV5-1
cdr3_nt: TGCGCCAGCAGTCAAGGGACTAGCGGGGCTATCTACGAGCAGTACTTC
cdr3_aa: CASSQGTSGAIYEQYF

cdr3_length: 14
d_call: TRBD1
j_call: TRBJ2-1
clone_size: NA
v_call: TRBV29-1
cdr3_nt: TGCAGCGGCCACCGGGACAGCTCCTACAATGAGCAGTTCTTC
cdr3_aa: CSGHRDSSYNEQFF

cdr3_length: 17
d_call: TRBD1
j_call: TRBJ1-6
clone_size: NA
v_call: TRBV11-2
cdr3_nt: TGTGCCAGCAGCAGATTTCCTCCGGGACAGGGCCGTTCACCCCTCCACTTT
cdr3_aa: CASSRFPPGQGRSPLHF

cdr3_length: 13
d_call: NA
j_call: TRBJ1-2
clone_size: many
v_call: TRBV14
cdr3_nt: TGTGCCAGCAGCCGCACCCAAGCCCGTGGCTACACCTTC
cdr3_aa: CASSRTQARGYTF

cdr3_length: 14
d_call: NA
j_call: TRBJ1-5
clone_size: NA
v_call: TRBV7-2
cdr3_nt: TGTGCCTGGAGTGTACGGATGGGATATCAGCCCCAGCATTTT
cdr3_aa: CAWSVRMGYQPQHF

cdr3_length: 15
d_call: NA
j_call: TRBJ1-6
clone_size: many
v_call: TRBV15
cdr3_nt: TGTGCCACCAGCAGAGACTGGGACCTCAATTCACCCCTCCACTTT
cdr3_aa: CATSRDWDLNSPLHF

cdr3_length: 14
d_call: NA
j_call: TRBJ1-4
clone_size: many
v_call: TRBV9
cdr3_nt: TGTGCCAGCAGCGTTTCTCGCACTAATGAAAAACTGTTTTTT
cdr3_aa: CASSVSRTNEKLFF

cdr3_length: 16
d_call: TRBD1
j_call: TRBJ2-7
clone_size: few
v_call: TRBV19
cdr3_nt: TGTGCCAGTTCAGACAGGACAGGCTCCCTCTACTACGAGCAGTACTTC
cdr3_aa: CASSDRTGSLYYEQYF

cdr3_length: 17
d_call: NA
j_call: TRBJ2-7
clone_size: NA
v_call: TRBV4-1
cdr3_nt: TGCGCCAGCAGCCAGCTCGCGGGACAGAACGGGCCCTACGAGCAGTACTTC
cdr3_aa: CASSQLAGQNGPYEQYF

cdr3_length: 16
d_call: NA
j_call: TRBJ1-2
clone_size: few
v_call: TRBV10-2
cdr3_nt: TGCGCCAGCAGCACTATCCCCGACCGGGATTTATATGGCTACACCTTC
cdr3_aa: CASSTIPDRDLYGYTF

cdr3_length: 15
d_call: NA
j_call: TRBJ2-7
clone_size: few
v_call: TRBV4-3
cdr3_nt: TGCGCCAGCAGCCAAGGGACAGCGGTGGGCTACGAGCAGTACTTC
cdr3_aa: CASSQGTAVGYEQYF

cdr3_length: 16
d_call: NA
j_call: TRBJ1-2
clone_size: many
v_call: TRBV15
cdr3_nt: TGTGCCACCAGCAGAGGGGGGGCACACGAGCTCTATGGCTACACCTTC
cdr3_aa: CATSRGGAHELYGYTF

cdr3_length: 12
d_call: TRBD1
j_call: TRBJ1-1
clone_size: few
v_call: TRBV6-5
cdr3_nt: TGTGCCAGCAGTCGACAGGGGGGAGAAGCTTTCTTT
cdr3_aa: CASSRQGGEAFF

cdr3_length: 15
d_call: NA
j_call: TRBJ2-7
clone_size: once
v_call: TRBV7-2
cdr3_nt: TGTGCCAGCAGCTTAGAGATACCCAGCTCCGACGAGCAGTACTTC
cdr3_aa: CASSLEIPSSDEQYF

cdr3_length: 15
d_call: TRBD2
j_call: TRBJ2-1
clone_size: NA
v_call: TRBV9
cdr3_nt: TGTGCCAGCAGCAAGACTAGCGGGACTGTCCATGAGCAGTTCTTC
cdr3_aa: CASSKTSGTVHEQFF

cdr3_length: 15
d_call: TRBD1
j_call: TRBJ1-2
clone_size: few
v_call: TRBV7-2
cdr3_nt: TGTGCCAGCAGCCTGGGGACAGGGGGTTTCTATGGCTACACCTTC
cdr3_aa: CASSLGTGGFYGYTF

cdr3_length: 12
d_call: NA
j_call: TRBJ2-5
clone_size: NA
v_call: TRBV20-1
cdr3_nt: TGCAGTGCTAGTTTACGAGGGCAGCCCCAGTACTTC
cdr3_aa: CSASLRGQPQYF

cdr3_length: 11
d_call: NA
j_call: TRBJ1-2
clone_size: NA
v_call: TRBV6-6
cdr3_nt: TGTGCCAGCAGGACCTACGGACCAGAGAGCTTC
cdr3_aa: CASRTYGPESF

cdr3_length: 13
d_call: NA
j_call: TRBJ2-7
clone_size: NA
v_call: TRBV7-9
cdr3_nt: TGTGCCAGCAGTAACACAGGGTTCTACGAGCAGTACTTC
cdr3_aa: CASSNTGFYEQYF

cdr3_length: 13
d_call: NA
j_call: TRBJ1-4
clone_size: NA
v_call: TRBV20-1
cdr3_nt: TGCAGTGCTAGTAGGACTGCCGGAGAAAAACTGTTTTTT
cdr3_aa: CSASRTAGEKLFF